One sample yielded the 5 T cell receptor beta chains listed below, sequenced in a study of T cell repertoires in cytomegalovirus infection. Antigen specificity for these receptors is unknown. One entry per CDR3 protein, called by TCRdb with MiXCR from the reads. In the table there are hundreds of thousands of distinct CDR3 sequences, 31% of which are singletons. The sequenced sample was cultured CD8+ T cells from PBMCs, obtained from culture after CMV antigen stimulation. The receptors originated from a human donor in good health (CMV status not recorded). Some clones in this sample may be carry-over from other donors' samples.

V and J are TRBV13 and TRBJ2-7; no clear D gene. The CDR3 consists of 14 residues. The germline V and J ends were trimmed by 2 bases and 0 bases, with 8 bases remaining between them. The V gene's germline CDR1 is PRHDT and CDR2 FYEKMQ (reference sequence). The DNA of the CDR3 is TGTGCCAGCAGCTTACGGTCCTACTCCTACGAGCAGTACGTC. Its translation is CASSLRSYSYEQYV.

The J gene is TRBJ2-5, the V gene TRBV6-2 or TRBV6-3, with 8 bases identical to TRBD2. J lost 2 bases, V lost 2 bases, and 4 bases had no gene match. In germline, CDR1 is MNHEY, CDR2 SVGEGT. The CDR3 spans 15 residues. The CDR3 protein is CASSYRRGGQETQYF. For the CDR3, the DNA is TGTGCCAGCAGTTACCGTCGGGGGGGGCAAGAGACCCAGTACTTC.

V usage is TRBV7-8 and J usage is TRBJ1-5; 7 bases match TRBD1. Trimming took 5 bases from V and 2 from J; bases not matched to a gene: 6. CDR1 is SGHVS, CDR2 FQNEAQ, per germline. CDR3 length: 15 residues. The CDR3 DNA is TGTGCCAGCAGCCCGAAAGGGGGCGGCAATCAGCCCCAGCATTTT. This codes for CASSPKGGGNQPQHF.

V and J are TRBV4-1 and TRBJ2-2; TRBD2 matches at 8 bases. Losses at the gene ends were 2 bases for V and 6 bases for J; bases not matched to a gene: 11. The CDR3 length is 17 residues. CDR1 and CDR2 from the germline V gene are MGHRA and YSYEKL. The CDR3 sequence: CASSQSAGGPPSGELFF. The CDR3 bases are TGCGCCAGCAGCCAATCTGCGGGGGGACCCCCCTCCGGGGAGCTGTTTTTT.

The sample holds a few counts of this clonotype. V usage is TRBV12-3 or TRBV12-4 and J usage is TRBJ2-3, with D possibly matching TRBD1 (6 bases). V lost 4 bases to trimming and J lost 2 bases, with 13 bases between them. This CDR3 region has 15 residues. The CDR3: CASSSGTPFTDTQYF. In nucleotides, the CDR3 is TGTGCCAGCAGTTCCGGGACACCGTTCACAGATACGCAGTATTTT.